The clone carrying this T cell receptor beta chain is a singleton in its sample. The antigen is not known. This record comes from a study of shared clonotypes between healthy human individuals. The wider study: Used for every donor were three CD4 naive, three CD4 memory, two CD8 naive and one CD8 memory plate. Findings and limits, study-wide: Generation probability values for non-shared clonotypes were lower than those for clonotypes shared by all four donors.

The germline CDR1 and CDR2 sequences are SGHTA and FQGNSA. The CDR3 sequence is 15 residues long. V was trimmed by 5 bases and J by 2 bases, leaving 16 bases between them. At the deep level, the assay was run. DNA at about 200 ng, some 31,000 T cell genomes, went into sorted-subset replicate PCRs. Generated by immunoSEQ multiplex PCR, the TCRdb table keeps only in-frame clones and is missing some. The top ten clones hold roughly 0.13% of a sample with more than 2 million clones, approximately 94% of them seen once. This receptor was taken from a young man in good health. The gene calls are TRBV7-2 and TRBJ2-7; D gene unclear. Sequences were obtained from naive CD4+ T cells sorted from blood. Described subset: CD45RA+ positively selected. The CDR3 DNA reads TGTGCCAGCAGCCTTGGGGAAGATACCCCCTACGAGCAGTACTTC. Amino acid sequence: CASSLGEDTPYEQYF.